This T cell receptor beta chain derives from a study of regulatory T cells in long-lasting Graves disease. Study-wide results and caveats: Among the persistent patients, some 2,900 public clonotypes were shared, more than the 850 to 1,000 shared among new patients. Results may be inaccurate due to the small sample size.

Time point defined: persistent/refractory GD, antithyroid drugs over 5 years with positive TRAb. With RNA extracted from PBMCs as input, the TCR library was made. An endocrinology unit in Xi'an, China, supplied the patients. Building of the TCR beta libraries involved iRepertoire HTBI primers and Arm-PCR of CDR3 regions. TCRdb re-called the multiplex PCR reads through MiXCR, storing one row per CDR3 protein. The sample holds approximately 360,000 distinct CDR3 sequences, roughly 25% seen once. As for this clonotype: Its target is not known.

The receptor's source is a woman in her thirties or forties with Graves disease. This specimen was peripheral blood mononuclear cells (PBMCs), taken when the disease was refractory, from a patient treated with antithyroid drugs.

CDR3 in amino acids: CSARPPGSSNQPQHF. The CDR3 bases are TGCAGTGCTAGACCCCCGGGGAGTAGCAATCAGCCCCAGCATTTT. The J gene is TRBJ1-5, the V gene TRBV20-1; D gene ambiguous. V gave up 2 bases and J gave up 0 bases, with 11 bases separating them. From germline, CDR1 is DFQATT and CDR2 SNEGSKA (reference sequence). The CDR3 sequence is 15 residues long.